This T cell receptor beta chain was found in a study of the immune and genomic landscape of osteosarcoma. Study-wide findings and caveats: About 5 cases had one hyperexpanded dominant clone and under 100 clonotypes. External normal skin and healthy peripheral blood data provided clonality references. Immune-hot C3 tumors showed higher but still low clonality than cold C1.

CDR3 length equals 15 residues. Germline CDR1 MDHEN, CDR2 SYDVKM. V lost 4 bases and J 4 bases, leaving 17 bases between the germline ends. About this clone itself: Its antigen is as yet unknown.

Produced via immunoSEQ multiplex PCR; TCRdb's table is partial and in-frame only. The top ten clones hold more than 15% of a sample with some 10,000 clones, 60% to 85% of them seen once. Primary, local recurrence and metastasis osteosarcoma tumors were taken after treatment from poor-prognosis patients. Sequenced input: osteosarcoma tumor tissue from the lung. The V call is TRBV28, the J call TRBJ2-7; D is possibly TRBD1 or TRBD2 (5 bases each). The origin of this receptor is a human donor with osteosarcoma. Here the CDR3 reads CASSSSGAQSYEQYF. The CDR3 DNA follows: TGTGCCAGCAGTTCATCCGGGGCTCAATCATACGAGCAGTACTTC.